In its sample, the clone carrying this T cell receptor beta chain was seen a few times. One entry per CDR3 protein, called by TCRdb with MiXCR from the 5' RACE reads. Here the sample spans some 54,000 distinct CDR3 sequences, over 7.5% being singletons. This entry is derived from a study of T-cell memory formation after mild COVID-19. The CDR3 consists of 16 residues. V was clipped by 0 bases and J by 1 base, with 13 bases between them. Germline CDR1 and CDR2: SGHRS and YFSETQ. The V call is TRBV5-1, the J call TRBJ1-1; D gene ambiguous. The receptor comes from a man in his late teens or twenties who had mild COVID-19 (a few samples of this study predate the infection). Cell type and time point are not known. The sample comprised PBMCs or a T cell subset sorted from them (not recorded which). CDR3 in DNA: TGCGCCAGCAGCTTGGCCGGCAGTCGAGAGAACACTGAAGCTTTCTTT. Amino acid sequence: CASSLAGSRENTEAFF.